A single sample is the source of the 32 T cell receptor beta chains below, sequenced in a study of T cells in Graves' hyperthyroidism and ophthalmopathy. RNA transcripts yielded amplified TCR beta CDR3 regions. The HTBI primer set drove a first-round RT-PCR of the TCR CDR3. TCRdb recomputed calls from the multiplex PCR reads with MiXCR, one row per CDR3 protein. The table records 400,000 to 500,000 distinct CDR3 sequences, approximately 15% of them present only once. The source material was blood. The receptor source for this set is a young man with Graves' ophthalmopathy.

The chain recombines TRBV6-6 with TRBJ2-1; no clear D gene. This CDR3 is 13 amino acids long. Trimming removed 2 bases from V and 8 bases from J, with 10 bases in between. Germline V CDR1 and CDR2: MNHNY, SVGAGI (reference sequence). Written as DNA, the CDR3 is TGTGCCAGCAGTTACGCGAAGGCCTATGAGCAGTTCTTC. As protein: CASSYAKAYEQFF.

V gene TRBV6-1 combines with J gene TRBJ2-3; 12 positions agree with TRBD2. Germline V gene lookup returns CDR1 MNHNS and CDR2 SASEGT. The CDR3 totals 15 residues. V shed 7 bases and J 6 bases; nucleotides not matched to a gene: 8. The CDR3 sequence is CASTRLAGVRDTQYF. DNA of the CDR3: TGTGCCAGCACCCGACTAGCGGGAGTTCGGGATACGCAGTATTTT.

This clonotype showed up many times. V is TRBV6-1 and J is TRBJ1-1, with D hard to call. The CDR3 extends over 13 amino acids. The V gene's germline CDR1 is MNHNS and CDR2 SASEGT. Trimming stripped 3 bases from V and 4 bases from J, with 9 bases between. CDR3 DNA: TGTGCCAGCAGTGATATCCGAAGCACTGAAGCTTTCTTT. The encoded protein is CASSDIRSTEAFF.

This clonotype was observed many times. The chain employs TRBV20-1 and TRBJ1-1; D is unclear. This CDR3 has 12 amino acids. V was trimmed by 3 bases and J by 7 bases, leaving 12 bases between them. In germline, CDR1 is DFQATT, CDR2 SNEGSKA (reference sequence). The CDR3 sequence is CSARDRHYEAFF. The CDR3 region has the DNA TGCAGTGCTAGGGACCGGCATTATGAAGCTTTCTTT.

As to this clonotype: One end of the junction fails to match germline, which may point to a read error. The chain couples TRBV11-3 to TRBJ2-3, with 8 bases aligning to TRBD2. This CDR3 region has 15 residues. CDR1 and CDR2 (germline): SGHNT, YENEEA. For the CDR3, the DNA is TGTGCCAGCAGCTCGACGAGCGGGGGCACATATACGCAGTATTTT. It encodes CASSSTSGGTYTQYF.

This clonotype was seen more than once but under ten times. The V call is TRBV5-1, the J call TRBJ2-2; D possibly corresponds to TRBD1 (5 bases). V lost 0 bases to trimming and J lost 0 bases, with 9 bases between them. In germline, CDR1 is SGHRS, CDR2 YFSETQ. The length of the CDR3 is 16 residues. CDR3: CASSLASTANTGELFF. The CDR3 nucleotides read TGCGCCAGCAGCTTGGCGTCGACAGCGAACACCGGGGAGCTGTTTTTT. Full variable domain (remainder filled in from reference TRBV5-1 and TRBJ2-2): KAGVTQTPRYLIKTRGQQVTLSCSPISGHRSVSWYQQTPGQGLQFLFEYFSETQRNKGNFPGRFSGRQFSNSRSEMNVSTLELGDSALYLCASSLASTANTGELFFGEGSRLTVL.

The chain employs TRBV20-1 and TRBJ2-1; weak D call: TRBD1 (5 bases). CDR3 length: 12 residues. Germline CDR1 and CDR2: DFQATT and SNEGSKA (reference sequence). This CDR3 is CRGRAGLDEQFF. CDR3 bases: TGCAGGGGAAGGGCAGGGCTGGATGAGCAGTTCTTC.

This clonotype was counted ten times or more. The chain has TRBV11-2 and TRBJ2-5, with D tentatively TRBD1 (5 bases). The V and J ends lost 2 bases and 4 bases respectively, with 8 bases between them. This CDR3 region has 13 residues. Germline V gene data show CDR1 as SGHAT and CDR2 as FQNNGV. The CDR3 loop is CASSLLQGETQYF. For the CDR3, the DNA is TGTGCCAGCAGCTTACTCCAGGGAGAGACCCAGTACTTC.

This rearrangement joins TRBV20-1 to TRBJ2-2, with 9 bases lining up with TRBD2. This CDR3 has 18 residues. Germline values: CDR1 DFQATT, CDR2 SNEGSKA (reference sequence). V was clipped by 3 bases and J by 2 bases; unmatched bases: 13. The CDR3 loop reads CSASSLAGSNLNTGELFF. The CDR3 bases are TGCAGTGCTAGTTCGCTAGCGGGATCGAACCTAAACACCGGGGAGCTGTTTTTT.

This clonotype was seen ten or more times. This rearrangement joins TRBV3-1 to TRBJ2-3, with TRBD2 matching 10 bases. The CDR3 spans 16 residues. J lost 3 bases, V lost 4 bases, and 7 bases had no gene match. CDR1 LGHDT and CDR2 YNNKEL come from the germline V gene (reference sequence). Written as DNA, the CDR3 is TGTGCCAGCAGCCTTCAAGCGGGGGGGTGGACAGATACGCAGTATTTT. Its protein is CASSLQAGGWTDTQYF.

This clonotype was observed at least ten times. The V call is TRBV6-1, the J call TRBJ2-7, with D possibly called TRBD1 or TRBD2 (5 bases each). The germline V gene has CDR1 MNHNS and CDR2 SASEGT. The length of the CDR3 is 18 residues. The ends were cut back, 6 bases at V and 7 bases at J, with 31 bases in the middle. In DNA form, the CDR3 reads TGTGCCAGCAGGACGAAAGCTTTCTGGGGCCCTGGGAGTGGAGAGCAGTACTTC. This encodes CASRTKAFWGPGSGEQYF.

At least ten counts were recorded for this clonotype. The chain recombines TRBV12-3 or TRBV12-4 with TRBJ1-1, with 8 bases matching TRBD1. With 7 bases clipped from V and 7 bases from J, the junction kept 8 bases outside the gene matches. There are 13 residues in the CDR3. CDR3 DNA: TGTGCCAGCACCCCGACAGGGGCGAGTGAAGCTTTCTTT. This encodes CASTPTGASEAFF.

Many counts were recorded for this clonotype. This chain joins TRBV28 and TRBJ2-1, with 11 bases matching TRBD2. Germline CDR1 MDHEN, CDR2 SYDVKM. J lost 3 bases, V lost 4 bases, and 11 bases had no gene match. The CDR3 loop spans 18 amino acids. In DNA form, the CDR3 reads TGTGCCAGCAGTTCGCCTTCTAGCGGGGGGCCCTTCTACAATGAGCAGTTCTTC. This translates into CASSSPSSGGPFYNEQFF.

There are many counts of this clonotype. The gene calls are TRBV7-8 and TRBJ2-2, with D possibly matching TRBD2 (6 bases). Deletions cut 5 bases from V and 0 bases from J, with 13 bases between. The CDR3 is 16 residues long. The germline CDR1 and CDR2 sequences are SGHVS and FQNEAQ. The CDR3, as DNA: TGTGCCAGCAGCCTATTCGGGGGATCGAACACCGGGGAGCTGTTTTTT. Residues: CASSLFGGSNTGELFF.

This clonotype has a count of ten or more. The chain uses TRBV28 and TRBJ1-4, with 8 positions matching TRBD1. Germline loops: CDR1 MDHEN, CDR2 SYDVKM. V was pared by 7 bases and J by 6 bases, with 13 bases of the junction left unmatched. This CDR3 spans 16 amino acids. CDR3 residues: CASTEGTGETDEKLFF. Here the CDR3 DNA reads TGTGCCAGCACCGAAGGGACAGGAGAAACCGATGAAAAACTGTTTTTT. Complete variable domain (other parts from reference TRBV28 and TRBJ1-4): DVKVTQSSRYLVKRTGEKVFLECVQDMDHENMFWYRQDPGLGLRLIYFSYDVKMKEKGDIPEGYSVSREKKERFSLILESASTNQTSMYLCASTEGTGETDEKLFFGSGTQLSVL.

This clonotype appeared many times. This chain connects TRBV29-1 to TRBJ2-3, with 9 nucleotides matching TRBD2. Germline assignment: CDR1 SQVTM and CDR2 ANQGSEA. V was pared by 7 bases and J by 1 base, with 9 bases of the junction left unmatched. The CDR3 consists of 15 residues. Here the CDR3 DNA reads TGCAGCGCTGAGGCATTAGCGGGGGGCACAGATACGCAGTATTTT. Amino acids: CSAEALAGGTDTQYF.

This clonotype was recorded many times. V and J are TRBV29-1 and TRBJ2-6; D is perhaps TRBD1 or TRBD2 (5 bases each). The V gene lost 6 bases and the J gene lost 1 base, with 13 bases spanning the gap. From germline, CDR1 is SQVTM and CDR2 ANQGSEA. CDR3 length: 15 amino acids. CDR3 bases: TGCAGCGTGACAGTCCGGAGGTCTGGGGCCAACGTCCTGACTTTC. This encodes CSVTVRRSGANVLTF.

There are many counts of this clonotype. V and J are TRBV12-3 or TRBV12-4 and TRBJ1-2; no firm D call. The CDR3 is made up of 13 amino acids. The germline V and J ends were trimmed by 5 bases and 5 bases, with 12 bases remaining between them. The CDR3 spells CASSLRTGYGYTF. The CDR3 nucleotides are TGTGCCAGCAGTCTCAGGACCGGTTATGGCTACACCTTC.

The CDR3 bases are TGTGCCACCCTCGGCCGGGGAGAGACCCAGTACTTC. Protein product: CATLGRGETQYF. V usage is TRBV15 and J usage is TRBJ2-5; tentatively, D is TRBD2 (5 bases). The germline CDR1 and CDR2 sequences are LNHNV and YYDKDF (reference sequence). The CDR3 runs to 12 residues. Trimming pared 8 bases from V and 4 bases from J, leaving 11 bases between.

The sample holds many counts of this clonotype. The gene calls are TRBV6-8 and TRBJ1-2; no clear D. The V gene's germline CDR1 is MNHGY and CDR2 SAAAGT. The CDR3 loop spans 13 amino acids. The V and J ends lost 0 bases and 0 bases respectively, with 2 bases between them. This CDR3 is CASSYSANYGYTF. The CDR3 DNA reads as TGTGCCAGCAGTTACTCTGCTAACTATGGCTACACCTTC.

This clonotype was seen many times. The rearrangement uses TRBV30 and TRBJ2-2; the D is unclear. From germline, CDR1 is GTSNPN and CDR2 SVGIG (reference sequence). CDR3 size: 13 residues. Deletions cut 0 bases from V and 7 bases from J, with 9 bases between. CDR3 sequence: CAWSVLIGGELFF. DNA for the CDR3: TGTGCCTGGAGTGTACTGATCGGCGGGGAGCTGTTTTTT.

On this clonotype itself: A much larger clone differs from this one at a single base, so this may be a read error. The rearrangement links TRBV7-2 to TRBJ2-2, with a possible D match to TRBD2 (5 bases). This CDR3 has 14 amino acids. Germline values: CDR1 SGHTA, CDR2 FQGNSA. V lost 7 bases and J 4 bases, leaving 13 bases between the germline ends. The CDR3 region is CASILVGFTGELFF. DNA of the CDR3: TGTGCCAGCATACTAGTGGGCTTCACCGGGGAGCTGTTTTTT.

This clonotype was recorded at least ten times. V is TRBV3-1 and J is TRBJ2-5; D unresolved. The V gene lost 4 bases and the J gene lost 4 bases, with 13 bases spanning the gap. The CDR3 consists of 14 residues. CDR1 is LGHDT, CDR2 YNNKEL, per germline (reference sequence). CDR3 region: CASSPGWVLETQYF. In DNA, the CDR3 is TGTGCCAGCAGCCCGGGCTGGGTTTTAGAGACCCAGTACTTC.

This clonotype came up many times. This chain joins TRBV12-3 or TRBV12-4 and TRBJ1-5; D is unclear. The CDR3 consists of 12 residues. Trimming took off 9 bases at V and 3 bases at J, with 9 bases between the two ends. The CDR3 sequence is CASRDDNQPQHF. CDR3 in DNA: TGTGCCAGTAGGGATGACAATCAGCCCCAGCATTTT.

As regards this clonotype: The junction shows a germline mismatch at one end, possibly a read error. The chain has TRBV6-2 or TRBV6-3 and TRBJ2-7, with D perhaps TRBD2 (5 bases). The CDR3 totals 13 residues. Germline V gene lookup returns CDR1 MNHEY and CDR2 SVGEGT. In DNA form, the CDR3 reads TGTGCCAACAGTTACTCGAGGGACTACGAGCAGTACTTC. Translating gives CANSYSRDYEQYF.

This clonotype was recorded at least ten times. The chain combines TRBV7-8 with TRBJ1-2, with 8 bases lining up with TRBD1. This CDR3 has 15 amino acids. Germline loops: CDR1 SGHVS, CDR2 FQNEAQ. Germline trimming cut 5 bases from V and 1 base from J; bases unmatched to any gene: 6. DNA for the CDR3: TGTGCCAGCAGCACGGGACAGGTGATTAACTATGGCTACACCTTC. The encoded protein is CASSTGQVINYGYTF.

This clonotype was observed at least ten times. The chain employs TRBV11-2 and TRBJ2-5; D is unclear. The germline CDR1 and CDR2 sequences are SGHAT and FQNNGV. The germline V and J ends were trimmed by 3 bases and 0 bases, with 5 bases remaining between them. There are 13 residues in the CDR3. CDR3 residues: CASSFGNQETQYF. In DNA, the CDR3 is TGTGCCAGCAGCTTTGGCAACCAAGAGACCCAGTACTTC. Using reference TRBV11-2 and TRBJ2-5 for the parts outside the CDR3, the full variable domain is EAGVAQSPRYKIIEKRQSVAFWCNPISGHATLYWYQQILGQGPKLLIQFQNNGVVDDSQLPKDRFSAERLKGVDSTLKIQPAKLEDSAVYLCASSFGNQETQYFGPGTRLLVL.

In this sample, this clonotype turned up a few times. The genes are TRBV19 and TRBJ1-5; 8 nucleotides agree with TRBD1. The CDR3 is 13 amino acids. The V gene's germline CDR1 is LNHDA and CDR2 SQIVND (reference sequence). V gave up 7 bases and J gave up 7 bases; unmatched junction bases: 6. The CDR3 DNA reads as TGTGCCAGTAAGGACAGGGTAGGCCAGCCCCAGCATTTT. Its protein product is CASKDRVGQPQHF.

Many counts were recorded for this clonotype. The rearrangement joins TRBV3-1 to TRBJ2-3, with D possibly being TRBD2 (5 bases). The CDR3 runs 13 residues. The germline CDR1 and CDR2 sequences are LGHDT and YNNKEL (reference sequence). The V and J ends lost 4 bases and 3 bases respectively, with 8 bases between them. The CDR3 is CASSPRGTDTQYF. The CDR3 DNA reads as TGTGCCAGCAGCCCCCGGGGTACAGATACGCAGTATTTT.

The chain uses TRBV12-3 or TRBV12-4 and TRBJ2-1, with TRBD1 identical over 7 bases. After removal of 4 bases from V and 7 bases from J, the junction contained 10 bases not matched to a gene. There are 15 residues in the CDR3. The CDR3 DNA reads as TGTGCCAGCAGTTCCCCGGGACAGACCCAAAATGAGCAGTTCTTC. Protein product: CASSSPGQTQNEQFF.

At least ten counts were recorded for this clonotype. This chain connects TRBV25-1 to TRBJ2-7; possible D gene TRBD2, 6 bases. V shed 6 bases and J shed 2 bases, with 14 bases lying between them. The V gene's germline CDR1 is MGHDK and CDR2 SYGVNS. This CDR3 has 14 amino acids. CDR3 in amino acids: CASRPAGPPYEQYF. The CDR3 DNA reads TGTGCCAGCAGACCCGCGGGACCCCCCTACGAGCAGTACTTC.

This clonotype was detected only a few times. V usage is TRBV27 and J usage is TRBJ1-1; D is ambiguous. In germline, CDR1 is MNHEY, CDR2 SMNVEV (reference sequence). The CDR3 covers 13 residues. V shed 3 bases and J shed 4 bases, with 9 bases lying between them. CDR3 residues: CASSFVRGTEAFF. DNA of the CDR3: TGTGCCAGCAGTTTCGTACGGGGCACTGAAGCTTTCTTT.